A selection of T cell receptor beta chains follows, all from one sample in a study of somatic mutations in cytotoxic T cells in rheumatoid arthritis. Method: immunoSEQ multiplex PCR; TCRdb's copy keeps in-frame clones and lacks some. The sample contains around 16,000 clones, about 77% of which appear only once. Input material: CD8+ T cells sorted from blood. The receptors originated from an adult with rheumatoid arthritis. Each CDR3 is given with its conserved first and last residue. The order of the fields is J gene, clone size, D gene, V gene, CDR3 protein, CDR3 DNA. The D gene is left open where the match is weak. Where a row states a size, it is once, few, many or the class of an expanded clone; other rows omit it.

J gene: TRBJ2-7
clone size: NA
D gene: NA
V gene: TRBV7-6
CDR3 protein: CASSLSWSHSYEQYF
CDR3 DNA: TGTGCCAGCAGCTTAAGCTGGTCACACTCCTACGAGCAGTACTTC

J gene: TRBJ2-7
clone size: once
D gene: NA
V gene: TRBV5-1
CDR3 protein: CASSLGGEGNEQYF
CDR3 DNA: TGCGCCAGCAGCTTGGGGGGAGAGGGGAACGAGCAGTACTTC

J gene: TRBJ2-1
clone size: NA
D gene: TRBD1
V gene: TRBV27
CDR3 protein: CASSLRPGQGRHYNEQFF
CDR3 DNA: TGTGCCAGCAGTTTAAGGCCGGGACAGGGACGGCACTACAATGAGCAGTTCTTC

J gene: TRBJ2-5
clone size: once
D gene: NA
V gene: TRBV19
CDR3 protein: CASSVWISAQETQYF
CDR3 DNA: TGTGCCAGTAGTGTTTGGATCTCAGCACAAGAGACCCAGTACTTC

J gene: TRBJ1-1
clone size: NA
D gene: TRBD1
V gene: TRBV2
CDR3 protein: CASSEGQGLNTEAFF
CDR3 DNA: TGTGCCAGCAGTGAAGGACAGGGATTGAACACTGAAGCTTTCTTT

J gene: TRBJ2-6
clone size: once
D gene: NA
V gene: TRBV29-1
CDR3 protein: CSVAFSGANVLTF
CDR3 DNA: TGCAGCGTTGCGTTCTCTGGGGCCAACGTCCTGACTTTC

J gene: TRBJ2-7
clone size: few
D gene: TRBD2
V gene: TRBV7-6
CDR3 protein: CASSLPGGYEQYF
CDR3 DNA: TGTGCCAGCAGCTTACCGGGAGGCTACGAGCAGTACTTC

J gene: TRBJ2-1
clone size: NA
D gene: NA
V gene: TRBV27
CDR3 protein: CASRYEGGNEQFF
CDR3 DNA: TGTGCCAGCAGATACGAGGGAGGCAATGAGCAGTTCTTC

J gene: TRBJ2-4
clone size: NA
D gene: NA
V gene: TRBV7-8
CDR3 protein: CASSLGRVIQRHLAKNIQYF
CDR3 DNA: TGTGCCAGCAGCTTAGGAAGAGTTATACAGCGACACCTAGCCAAAAACATTCAGTACTTC

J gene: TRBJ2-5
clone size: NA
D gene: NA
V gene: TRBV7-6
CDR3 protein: CASSLGDEETQYF
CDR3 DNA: TGTGCCAGCAGCTTAGGCGACGAAGAGACCCAGTACTTC

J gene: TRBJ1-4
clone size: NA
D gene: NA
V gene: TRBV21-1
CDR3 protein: CASSKYAGQGDEKLFF
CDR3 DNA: TGTGCCAGCAGCAAATACGCGGGACAGGGGGATGAAAAACTGTTTTTT

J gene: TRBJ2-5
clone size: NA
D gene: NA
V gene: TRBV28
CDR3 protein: CASSLVPGQETQYF
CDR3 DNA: TGTGCCAGCAGTTTAGTTCCAGGGCAAGAGACCCAGTACTTC

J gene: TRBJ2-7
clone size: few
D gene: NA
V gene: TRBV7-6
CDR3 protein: CASSLSRGSYEQYF
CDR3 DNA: TGTGCCAGCAGCTTAAGTAGGGGCTCCTACGAGCAGTACTTC

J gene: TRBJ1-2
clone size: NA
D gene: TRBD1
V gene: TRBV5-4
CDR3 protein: CASSPTQGALYGYTF
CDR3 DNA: TGTGCCAGCAGCCCCACACAGGGGGCACTCTATGGCTACACCTTC

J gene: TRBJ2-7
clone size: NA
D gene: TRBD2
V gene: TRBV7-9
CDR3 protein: CASSSGGSSYEQYF
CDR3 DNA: TGTGCCAGCAGCTCGGGCGGGAGCTCCTACGAGCAGTACTTC

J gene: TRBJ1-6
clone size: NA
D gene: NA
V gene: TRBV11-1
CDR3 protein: CASSRAGNNSPLHF
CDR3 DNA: TGTGCCAGCAGCCGGGCTGGTAATAATTCACCCCTCCACTTT

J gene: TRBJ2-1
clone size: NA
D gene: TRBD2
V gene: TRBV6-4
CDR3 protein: CASSDGPSGGHNEQFF
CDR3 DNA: TGTGCCAGCAGTGACGGTCCTAGCGGAGGCCACAATGAGCAGTTCTTC

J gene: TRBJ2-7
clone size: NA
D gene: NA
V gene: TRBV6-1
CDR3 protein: CASSEGDPSYEQYF
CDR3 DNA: TGTGCCAGCAGTGAAGGGGACCCCTCCTACGAGCAGTACTTC

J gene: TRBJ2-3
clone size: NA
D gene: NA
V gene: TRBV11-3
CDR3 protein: CASSLGGTSTDTQYF
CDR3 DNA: TGTGCCAGCAGCTTAGGAGGTACTAGCACAGATACGCAGTATTTT

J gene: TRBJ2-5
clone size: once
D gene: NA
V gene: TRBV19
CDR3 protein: CASSPLGGWAQETQYF
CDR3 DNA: TGTGCCAGTAGCCCGCTGGGGGGTTGGGCGCAAGAGACCCAGTACTTC

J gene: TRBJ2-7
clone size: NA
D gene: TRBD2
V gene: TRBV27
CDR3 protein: CASTPRPLLAGAIYEQYF
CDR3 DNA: TGTGCCAGCACCCCCCGGCCCCTACTAGCGGGAGCTATTTACGAGCAGTACTTC

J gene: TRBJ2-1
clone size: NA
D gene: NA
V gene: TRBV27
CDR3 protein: CASSHVYGGADEQFF
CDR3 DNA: TGTGCCAGCAGTCATGTTTATGGGGGGGCCGATGAGCAGTTCTTC

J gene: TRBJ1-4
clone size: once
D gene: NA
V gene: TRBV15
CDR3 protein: CATSLLPIFATNEKLFF
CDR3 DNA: TGTGCCACCTCCTTGTTGCCAATCTTTGCAACTAATGAAAAACTGTTTTTT

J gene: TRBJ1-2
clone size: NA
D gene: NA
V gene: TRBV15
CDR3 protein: CATSRDSAGSYGYTF
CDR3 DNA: TGTGCCACCAGCAGAGATTCGGCAGGATCCTATGGCTACACCTTC

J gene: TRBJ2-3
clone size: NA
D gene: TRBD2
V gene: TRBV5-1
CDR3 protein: CASREGGLGHTDTQYF
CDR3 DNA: TGCGCCAGCAGGGAAGGGGGACTAGGGCACACAGATACGCAGTATTTT

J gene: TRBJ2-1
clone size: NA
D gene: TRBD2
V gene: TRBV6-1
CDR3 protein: CASSESVAGYNEQFF
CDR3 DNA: TGTGCCAGCAGTGAATCGGTAGCGGGCTACAATGAGCAGTTCTTC

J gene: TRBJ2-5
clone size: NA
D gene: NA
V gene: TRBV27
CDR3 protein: CASSPPQGGFGETQYF
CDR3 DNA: TGTGCCAGCAGTCCGCCCCAGGGGGGGTTCGGGGAGACCCAGTACTTC

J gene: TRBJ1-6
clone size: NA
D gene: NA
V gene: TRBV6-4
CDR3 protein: CASSPTLGNSPLHF
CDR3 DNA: TGTGCCAGCAGTCCGACCTTGGGCAATTCACCCCTCCACTTT

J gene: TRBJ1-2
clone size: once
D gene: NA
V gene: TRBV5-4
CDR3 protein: CASSLGKNYGYTF
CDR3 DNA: TGTGCCAGCAGCTTGGGGAAAAACTATGGCTACACCTTC

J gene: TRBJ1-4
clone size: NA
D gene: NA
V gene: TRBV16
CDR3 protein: CASSQSLRGEKLFF
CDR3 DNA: TGTGCCAGCAGCCAATCGTTGAGGGGTGAAAAACTGTTTTTT

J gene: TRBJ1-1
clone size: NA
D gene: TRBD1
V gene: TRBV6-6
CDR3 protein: CASSVGQILNTEAFF
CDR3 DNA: TGTGCCAGCAGTGTGGGACAGATACTTAACACTGAAGCTTTCTTT

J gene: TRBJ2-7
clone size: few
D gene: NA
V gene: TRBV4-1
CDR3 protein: CASSQGSYEQYF
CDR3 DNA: TGCGCCAGCAGCCAAGGGTCGTACGAGCAGTACTTC

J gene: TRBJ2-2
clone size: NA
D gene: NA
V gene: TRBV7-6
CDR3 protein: CASSLWTPDTGELFF
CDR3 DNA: TGTGCCAGCAGCTTATGGACACCAGACACCGGGGAGCTGTTTTTT

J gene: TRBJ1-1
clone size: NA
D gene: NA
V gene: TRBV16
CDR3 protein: CASSPSSGMGSPVTEAFF
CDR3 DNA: TGTGCCAGCAGCCCCAGCTCAGGCATGGGATCCCCTGTCACTGAAGCTTTCTTT

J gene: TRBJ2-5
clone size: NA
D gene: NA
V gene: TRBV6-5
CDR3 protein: CASSRDSRYQETQYF
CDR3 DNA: TGTGCCAGCAGTCGGGACTCCAGGTACCAAGAGACCCAGTACTTC

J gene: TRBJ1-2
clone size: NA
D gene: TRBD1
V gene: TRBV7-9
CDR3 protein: CASSVGQGSGYTF
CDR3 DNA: TGTGCCAGCAGCGTGGGACAGGGAAGTGGCTACACCTTC

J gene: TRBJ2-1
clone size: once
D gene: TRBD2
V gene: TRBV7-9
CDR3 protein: CASSFLAGGSDEQFF
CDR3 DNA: TGTGCCAGCAGCTTTCTAGCGGGAGGTTCGGATGAGCAGTTCTTC

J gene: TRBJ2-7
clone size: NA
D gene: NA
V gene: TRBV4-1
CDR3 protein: CASRGDNSYEQYF
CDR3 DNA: TGCGCCAGCAGAGGGGACAACTCCTACGAGCAGTACTTC

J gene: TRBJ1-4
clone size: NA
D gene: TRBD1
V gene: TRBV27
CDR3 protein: CASSTQQGAGEKLFF
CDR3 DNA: TGTGCCAGCAGTACCCAGCAGGGGGCAGGTGAAAAACTGTTTTTT

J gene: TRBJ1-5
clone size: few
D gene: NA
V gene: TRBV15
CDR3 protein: CATSSVQGTSPNQPQHF
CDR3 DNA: TGTGCCACCAGCAGCGTCCAGGGGACGTCCCCGAATCAGCCCCAGCATTTT

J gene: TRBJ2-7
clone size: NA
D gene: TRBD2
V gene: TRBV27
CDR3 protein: CASSPFSGGYLYEQYF
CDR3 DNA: TGTGCCAGCAGTCCATTTAGCGGGGGTTACCTATACGAGCAGTACTTC

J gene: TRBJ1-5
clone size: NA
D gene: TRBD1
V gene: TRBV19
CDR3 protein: CASSIGIGTGSQPQHF
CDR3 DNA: TGTGCCAGTAGTATAGGTATCGGGACAGGGTCTCAGCCCCAGCATTTT

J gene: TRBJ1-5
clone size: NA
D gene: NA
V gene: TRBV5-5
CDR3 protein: CASSSGQNQPQHF
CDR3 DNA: TGTGCCAGCAGCAGTGGACAGAATCAGCCCCAGCATTTT

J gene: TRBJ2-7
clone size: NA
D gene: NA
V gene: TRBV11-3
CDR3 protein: CASSLFGPHWDEQYF
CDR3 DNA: TGTGCCAGCAGCTTATTTGGTCCCCACTGGGACGAGCAGTACTTC